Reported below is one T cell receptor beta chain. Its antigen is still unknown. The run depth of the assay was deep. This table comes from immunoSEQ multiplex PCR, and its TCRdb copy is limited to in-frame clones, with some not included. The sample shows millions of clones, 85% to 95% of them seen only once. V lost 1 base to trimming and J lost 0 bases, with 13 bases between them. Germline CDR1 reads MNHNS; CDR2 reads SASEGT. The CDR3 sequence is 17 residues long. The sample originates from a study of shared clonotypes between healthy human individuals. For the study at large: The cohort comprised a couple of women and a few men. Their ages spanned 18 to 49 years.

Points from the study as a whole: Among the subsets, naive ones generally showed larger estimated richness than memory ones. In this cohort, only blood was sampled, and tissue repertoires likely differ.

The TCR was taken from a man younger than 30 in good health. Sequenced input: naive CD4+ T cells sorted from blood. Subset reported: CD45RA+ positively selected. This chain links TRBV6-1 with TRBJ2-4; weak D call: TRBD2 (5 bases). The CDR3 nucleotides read TGTGCCAGCAGTGAAGGTTCCGGGATACTAGCCAAAAACATTCAGTACTTC. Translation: CASSEGSGILAKNIQYF.